One sample yielded the 26 T cell receptor beta chains listed below, sequenced in a study of blood T cell repertoires in COVID-19 (dated by TCRdb to 2020 to 2022). The library came from the immunoSEQ multiplex PCR assay. The immuneACCESS repertoire file appears here via TCRdb, limited to in-frame rearrangements. These files lack a portion of the clones; in checked studies, under half of the deficit traces to unresolved V genes, and the cause of the others is not known. The sample table holds 450,000 or so clones, of which around nine tenths were seen once. The ten largest clones take up 0.8% to 0.9% of the sample. Sequencing was performed on peripheral blood. These receptor sequences come from a man aged 18-30 years with COVID-19, enrolled during active disease.

The gene calls are TRBV6-4 and TRBJ1-1; no reliable D call. The CDR3 sequence is 13 residues long. CDR1 is MRHNA, CDR2 SNTAGT, per germline. Between the trimmed V and J ends, which lost 4 bases and 2 bases, there was a span of 8 bases. CDR3 nucleotides: TGTGCCAGCAGTGTACACCCAAACACTGAAGCTTTCTTT. Protein sequence: CASSVHPNTEAFF.

V gene TRBV6-5 combines with J gene TRBJ2-1; the match to TRBD1 covers 8 bases. V lost 6 bases, J lost 7 bases, and 8 bases stayed unmatched. Germline CDR1 and CDR2: MNHEY and SVGAGI. This CDR3 region has 14 residues. This CDR3 is CASSDRTGPNEQFF. As DNA, the CDR3 is TGTGCCAGCAGCGATCGGACAGGGCCAAATGAGCAGTTCTTC.

The chain employs TRBV6-6 and TRBJ2-1, with 7 bases lining up with TRBD1. J lost 9 bases, V lost 2 bases, and 13 bases had no gene match. The CDR3 is 16 amino acids. Germline CDR1 and CDR2: MNHNY and SVGAGI (reference sequence). For the CDR3, the DNA is TGTGCCAGCAGTTACGCTAGGAGACAGGGTCATGGTGAGCAGTTCTTC. Its translation is CASSYARRQGHGEQFF.

The chain combines TRBV7-9 with TRBJ1-1; no reliable D call. The CDR3 sequence is 15 residues long. The germline V and J ends were trimmed by 4 bases and 4 bases, with 16 bases remaining between them. The germline CDR1 and CDR2 sequences are SEHNR and FQNEAQ (reference sequence). CDR3 sequence: CASSSGLQWTTEAFF. CDR3 DNA sequence: TGTGCCAGCAGCTCCGGACTGCAGTGGACCACTGAAGCTTTCTTT.

The chain employs TRBV6-2 or TRBV6-3 and TRBJ1-2; no clear D gene. The CDR3 loop spans 12 amino acids. V dropped 4 bases and J dropped 8 bases, with 11 bases sitting between them. Germline assignment: CDR1 MNHEY and CDR2 SVGEGT. The CDR3 DNA reads TGTGCCAGCAGTTCGAGGGCGAGAGGCTACACCTTC. It is translated as CASSSRARGYTF.

The chain uses TRBV27 and TRBJ2-1; 7 bases align to TRBD2. The CDR3 extends over 13 amino acids. Germline-derived CDR1 and CDR2 are MNHEY and SMNVEV (reference sequence). V shed 9 bases and J 5 bases; nucleotides not matched to a gene: 7. The DNA for the CDR3 is TGTGCCAGTGCGGGAGTTGAAGACAATGAGCAGTTCTTC. Protein sequence: CASAGVEDNEQFF.

The chain carries TRBV2 and TRBJ2-1, with D possibly TRBD2 on 5 matching bases. The germline V and J ends were trimmed by 4 bases and 1 base, with 5 bases remaining between them. There are 13 residues in the CDR3. CDR1 SNHLY and CDR2 FYNNEI come from the germline V gene. The CDR3 region is CASSGESYNEQFF. The CDR3 DNA sequence: TGTGCCAGCAGTGGGGAGTCCTACAATGAGCAGTTCTTC. Complete variable domain (other parts from reference TRBV2 and TRBJ2-1): EPEVTQTPSHQVTQMGQEVILRCVPISNHLYFYWYRQILGQKVEFLVSFYNNEISEKSEIFDDQFSVERPDGSNFTLKIRSTKLEDSAMYFCASSGESYNEQFFGPGTRLTVL.

V usage is TRBV5-4 and J usage is TRBJ2-1; 8 nucleotides match TRBD2. After removal of 0 bases from V and 8 bases from J, the junction contained 7 bases not matched to a gene. This CDR3 is 15 amino acids long. The germline CDR1 and CDR2 sequences are SGHNT and YYREEE (reference sequence). CDR3 residues: CASSLVGGATDEQFF. The CDR3 DNA is TGTGCCAGCAGCTTGGTCGGGGGGGCCACGGATGAGCAGTTCTTC.

The chain is built from TRBV5-1 and TRBJ1-5, with 9 bases fitting TRBD1. There are 16 residues in the CDR3. Germline V lookup: CDR1 SGHRS, CDR2 YFSETQ. V shed 4 bases, J shed 4 bases, and the junction held 9 bases outside the gene matches. CDR3 amino acids: CASSPTPGQGNQPQHF. In nucleotides, the CDR3 is TGCGCCAGCAGCCCTACCCCGGGACAGGGAAATCAGCCCCAGCATTTT.

This chain joins TRBV11-2 and TRBJ2-1; no definite D call. The CDR3 spans 15 residues. The V gene lost 1 base and the J gene lost 2 bases, with 9 bases spanning the gap. Germline-derived CDR1 and CDR2 are SGHAT and FQNNGV. The CDR3: CASSLAPLPYNEQFF. In DNA, the CDR3 is TGTGCCAGCAGCTTAGCCCCACTACCCTACAATGAGCAGTTCTTC. The full variable domain, with the rest looked up from reference TRBV11-2 and TRBJ2-1, is EAGVAQSPRYKIIEKRQSVAFWCNPISGHATLYWYQQILGQGPKLLIQFQNNGVVDDSQLPKDRFSAERLKGVDSTLKIQPAKLEDSAVYLCASSLAPLPYNEQFFGPGTRLTVL.

V gene TRBV10-2 combines with J gene TRBJ2-5; tentatively, D is TRBD2 (5 bases). The V end lost 4 bases, the J end lost 0 bases, and 9 bases lay between the germline ends. CDR3 length: 14 residues. The V gene's germline CDR1 is WSHSY and CDR2 SAAADI. This CDR3 reads CASSVLAHQETQYF. CDR3 bases: TGCGCCAGCAGTGTCCTAGCCCACCAAGAGACCCAGTACTTC.

This clone appeared a single time. V usage is TRBV5-1 and J usage is TRBJ2-2, with unresolved D. This CDR3 has 13 residues. In germline, CDR1 is SGHRS, CDR2 YFSETQ. The V end lost 3 bases, the J end lost 7 bases, and 10 bases lay between the germline ends. CDR3 coding DNA: TGCGCCAGCAGCTCCTACCCCGGCGGGGAGCTGTTTTTT. Translation: CASSSYPGGELFF.

V gene TRBV12-3 or TRBV12-4 combines with J gene TRBJ2-5, with D maybe TRBD1 (5 bases). V was trimmed by 6 bases and J by 7 bases, leaving 15 bases between them. There are 13 residues in the CDR3. CDR3 coding DNA: TGTGCCAGCAGCCAACAGGCTTCGGGGACCCAGTACTTC. Amino acid sequence: CASSQQASGTQYF.

This clone was picked up one time. Different DNA sequences within this sample yield the same CDR3. V and J are TRBV7-2 and TRBJ2-3, with 7 bases matching TRBD2. CDR3 length: 14 residues. Looked up from germline, CDR1 is SGHTA and CDR2 is FQGNSA. V trimming: 1 base; J trimming: 3 bases; junction bases outside the gene matches: 1. The CDR3 coding sequence is TGTGCCAGCAGCTTAGGACTAGCAACAGATACGCAGTATTTT. It yields the protein CASSLGLATDTQYF. Drawing the rest from reference TRBV7-2 and TRBJ2-3, the complete variable domain is GAGVSQSPSNKVTEKGKDVELRCDPISGHTALYWYRQSLGQGLEFLIYFQGNSAPDKSGLPSDRFSAERTGGSVSTLTIQRTQQEDSAVYLCASSLGLATDTQYFGPGTRLTVL.

The rearrangement joins TRBV5-4 to TRBJ2-5; 10 bases match TRBD1. Germline-derived CDR1 and CDR2 are SGHNT and YYREEE (reference sequence). The length of the CDR3 is 17 residues. The junction had 13 bases not matched to a gene; V was cut back by 3 bases and J by 5 bases. CDR3 amino acids: CASSSGQGSSTTETQYF. For the CDR3, the DNA is TGTGCCAGCAGCTCGGGACAGGGGTCCTCCACAACCGAGACCCAGTACTTC.

The V gene is TRBV9, the J gene TRBJ2-1, with TRBD1 matching 9 bases. CDR3 size: 15 residues. V gave up 3 bases and J gave up 5 bases; unmatched junction bases: 6. Germline values: CDR1 SGDLS, CDR2 YYNGEE. CDR3 bases: TGTGCCAGCAGCGCCCGGACAGGGGAGAACAATGAGCAGTTCTTC. It specifies CASSARTGENNEQFF. The entire variable domain, with the rest obtained from reference TRBV9 and TRBJ2-1, is as follows: DSGVTQTPKHLITATGQRVTLRCSPRSGDLSVYWYQQSLDQGLQFLIQYYNGEERAKGNILERFSAQQFPDLHSELNLSSLELGDSALYFCASSARTGENNEQFFGPGTRLTVL.

The CDR3 region is CASSRTGTGANVLTF. In nucleotides, the CDR3 is TGTGCCAGCAGCCGAACAGGGACTGGGGCCAACGTCCTGACTTTC. This chain uses TRBV3-1 (or the pseudogene TRBV3-2) with TRBJ2-6; the D gene is possibly TRBD1 (6 bases). This CDR3 is 15 amino acids long. In germline, CDR1 is LGHDT, CDR2 YNNKEL (reference sequence). The V gene lost 4 bases and the J gene lost 2 bases, with 9 bases spanning the gap.

The chain links TRBV6-2 or TRBV6-3 to TRBJ2-7, with 10 bases matching TRBD1. The CDR3 spans 16 residues. V shed 2 bases and J 3 bases; nucleotides not matched to a gene: 7. CDR1 is MNHEY, CDR2 SVGEGT, per germline. Here the CDR3 reads CASSYAPGQGSYEQYF. The DNA of the CDR3 is TGTGCCAGCAGTTACGCTCCGGGACAGGGGAGCTACGAGCAGTACTTC.

The chain carries TRBV19 and TRBJ2-6; D remains unclear. This CDR3 comprises 16 residues. V was pared by 3 bases and J by 4 bases, with 13 bases between. Per the germline V gene, CDR1 is LNHDA and CDR2 is SQIVND (reference sequence). DNA for the CDR3: TGTGCCAGTAGTATTGTGGTACCCGCGGGGGCCAACGTCCTGACTTTC. It specifies CASSIVVPAGANVLTF.

This clone was seen only a few times. CDR3 in amino acids: CASSPAKSYEQYF. The CDR3 region has the DNA TGTGCCAGCTCACCCGCCAAGAGCTACGAGCAGTACTTC. The chain has TRBV18 and TRBJ2-7; D gene unclear. Trimming left V 3 bases short and J 3 bases short, with 9 bases between. This CDR3 spans 13 amino acids. Germline CDR1 KGHSH, CDR2 LQKENI.

This rearrangement joins TRBV27 to TRBJ1-4; no firm D call. Deletions cut 6 bases from V and 5 bases from J, with 10 bases between. CDR1 is MNHEY and CDR2 is SMNVEV in the germline V gene (reference sequence). This CDR3 spans 13 amino acids. This CDR3 reads CASSYQLNEKLFF. The CDR3 DNA is TGTGCCAGCAGCTACCAACTCAATGAAAAACTGTTTTTT.

This clone appeared a few times. The chain carries TRBV7-9 and TRBJ1-2; D might be TRBD1 (5 bases). The CDR3 is made up of 15 amino acids. Germline V gene data show CDR1 as SEHNR and CDR2 as FQNEAQ (reference sequence). V lost 2 bases and J lost 2, with 12 bases in between. The CDR3 loop reads CASSLHTEGNYGYTF. Here the CDR3 DNA reads TGTGCCAGCAGCTTACATACGGAGGGGAACTATGGCTACACCTTC.

In its sample, this clone was seen a few times. This sequence joins TRBV12-1 and TRBJ2-1; TRBD1 is the table's D call, not checked against the DNA. TRBV12-1 is given as a pseudogene. The CDR3 is 17 residues long. The CDR3 DNA reads TGTGCCAGCAGCGCGTCGGGGACACCACACTCCTACAATGAGCAGTTCTTC. Translating it yields CASSASGTPHSYNEQFF.

The rearrangement joins TRBV3-1 (or the pseudogene TRBV3-2) to TRBJ2-3; 7 bases align to TRBD2. From germline, CDR1 is LGHDT and CDR2 YNNKEL (reference sequence). The CDR3 has 14 residues. The V gene end was trimmed by 5 bases and the J gene end by 5 bases; junction bases not matched to a gene: 7. The CDR3 DNA is TGTGCCAGCAGCGGGGGGGGATCGGGAGATACGCAGTATTTT. The encoded protein is CASSGGGSGDTQYF.

The CDR3 nucleotides read TGTGCCAGCAGCCAAGAAGCGGGAGCCTCGTCCTACAATGAGCAGTTCTTC. Protein: CASSQEAGASSYNEQFF. The chain recombines TRBV4-2 with TRBJ2-1; 8 bases align to TRBD2. This CDR3 comprises 17 residues. Germline V gives CDR1 LGHNA, CDR2 YNFKEQ. V shed 0 bases and J 1 base; nucleotides not matched to a gene: 5.

V and J are TRBV24-1 and TRBJ2-2; TRBD2 might be the D (6 bases). This CDR3 has 16 residues. Trimming left V 4 bases short and J 2 bases short, with 13 bases between. CDR1 and CDR2 (germline): KGHDR, SFDVKD. CDR3 bases: TGTGCCACCAGTGACGCAGGGACTTATAACACCGGGGAGCTGTTTTTT. Residues: CATSDAGTYNTGELFF.